Shown below are 10 T cell receptor beta chains from a single sample sequenced in a study of shared clonotypes between healthy human individuals. Method: immunoSEQ multiplex PCR; TCRdb's copy keeps in-frame clones and lacks some. The table has about 2.3 million clones, more than 80% seen once. Sequenced input: naive CD4+ T cells from PBMCs. Subset specified: CD45RA+ positively selected. Receptors originate from a man in his late teens or twenties in good health. Some clones in this sample may be carry-over from other donors' samples.

The gene calls are TRBV28 and TRBJ2-1; tentative D call: TRBD2 (6 bases). The V gene's germline CDR1 is MDHEN and CDR2 SYDVKM. V shed 7 bases and J shed 2 bases, with 18 bases lying between them. There are 16 residues in the CDR3. Here the CDR3 reads CASTSRTGEAYNEQFF. The CDR3 region has the DNA TGTGCCAGCACCTCTAGAACGGGGGAGGCCTACAATGAGCAGTTCTTC.

This rearrangement joins TRBV11-3 to TRBJ2-3; D ambiguous. Per the germline V gene, CDR1 is SGHNT and CDR2 is YENEEA. The CDR3 spans 16 residues. V was clipped by 0 bases and J by 2 bases, with 12 bases between them. The CDR3 reads CASSLDHSTLTDTQYF. The DNA of the CDR3 is TGTGCCAGCAGCTTAGATCACAGTACCCTCACAGATACGCAGTATTTT. The full variable domain, its missing parts supplied by reference TRBV11-3 and TRBJ2-3, is EAGVVQSPRYKIIEKKQPVAFWCNPISGHNTLYWYLQNLGQGPELLIRYENEEAVDDSQLPKDRFSAERLKGVDSTLKIQPAELGDSAVYLCASSLDHSTLTDTQYFGPGTRLTVL.

The gene calls are TRBV6-1 and TRBJ1-1; D uncertain. There are 12 residues in the CDR3. Germline-derived CDR1 and CDR2 are MNHNS and SASEGT. V was pared by 6 bases and J by 0 bases, with 5 bases between. CDR3 nucleotides: TGTGCCAGCAGGACGGTGAACACTGAAGCTTTCTTT. Residues: CASRTVNTEAFF.

V usage is TRBV7-2 and J usage is TRBJ2-7; 7 nucleotides agree with TRBD2. The CDR3 covers 17 residues. Germline V lookup: CDR1 SGHTA, CDR2 FQGNSA. Unmatched junction bases numbered 12, after V lost 1 base and J lost 3 bases. CDR3: CASSLGGLGRKNYEQYF. In DNA form, the CDR3 reads TGTGCCAGCAGCTTAGGGGGCCTCGGGAGGAAAAACTACGAGCAGTACTTC.

V and J are TRBV6-6 and TRBJ2-2; 9 nucleotides agree with TRBD1. The CDR3 contains 14 residues. Looked up from germline, CDR1 is MNHNY and CDR2 is SVGAGI (reference sequence). Trimming at V came to 3 bases and at J to 7 bases, leaving 3 bases not matched to a gene. The CDR3 nucleotides are TGTGCCAGCAGTTATTACAGGGGGCTCGGGGAGCTGTTTTTT. It specifies CASSYYRGLGELFF.

A single count supports this clone. The chain combines TRBV28 with TRBJ2-6; 11 nucleotides match TRBD2. Looked up from germline, CDR1 is MDHEN and CDR2 is SYDVKM. V trimming: 6 bases; J trimming: 0 bases; junction bases outside the gene matches: 7. The CDR3 totals 18 residues. The CDR3 DNA reads as TGTGCCAGCAGAACTCCGGGACTAGCGGTCTCTGGGGCCAACGTCCTGACTTTC. Protein: CASRTPGLAVSGANVLTF.

Concerning this clone itself: Other DNA sequences of this sample code for an identical CDR3. V is TRBV5-1 and J is TRBJ1-1; 7 nucleotides align to TRBD1. With 0 bases clipped from V and 0 bases from J, the junction kept 5 bases outside the gene matches. Germline values: CDR1 SGHRS, CDR2 YFSETQ. This CDR3 is 16 amino acids long. CDR3 residues: CASSLAGTAMNTEAFF. CDR3 coding DNA: TGCGCCAGCAGCTTGGCAGGGACAGCTATGAACACTGAAGCTTTCTTT. Together with reference TRBV5-1 and TRBJ1-1, the CDR3 gives the full variable domain: KAGVTQTPRYLIKTRGQQVTLSCSPISGHRSVSWYQQTPGQGLQFLFEYFSETQRNKGNFPGRFSGRQFSNSRSEMNVSTLELGDSALYLCASSLAGTAMNTEAFFGQGTRLTVV.

The V gene is TRBV9, the J gene TRBJ1-1, with TRBD1 matching 11 bases. The CDR3 totals 15 residues. After removal of 4 bases from V and 3 bases from J, the junction contained 5 bases not matched to a gene. Per germline, CDR1 SGDLS and CDR2 YYNGEE. Here the CDR3 DNA reads TGTGCCAGCAGCTTCGGACAGGGGGCATACACTGAAGCTTTCTTT. Protein product: CASSFGQGAYTEAFF. Based on the CDR3 plus reference TRBV9 and TRBJ1-1, the full variable domain is DSGVTQTPKHLITATGQRVTLRCSPRSGDLSVYWYQQSLDQGLQFLIQYYNGEERAKGNILERFSAQQFPDLHSELNLSSLELGDSALYFCASSFGQGAYTEAFFGQGTRLTVV.

This chain connects TRBV5-1 to TRBJ2-7; D unresolved. Germline values: CDR1 SGHRS, CDR2 YFSETQ. V was cut by 3 bases and J by 1 base, with 11 bases left in between. The CDR3 extends over 14 amino acids. The CDR3 DNA follows: TGCGCCAGCAGCTCATTTAAGGGTTCCTACGAGCAGTACTTC. This encodes CASSSFKGSYEQYF.

About this clone itself: The identical CDR3 is also encoded by other nucleotide sequences in the sample. CDR3 sequence: CASSPRTSGSYEQYF. Here the CDR3 DNA reads TGTGCCAGCTCACCACGGACTAGCGGCTCCTACGAGCAGTACTTC. The rearrangement uses TRBV18 and TRBJ2-7; 10 bases are a match to TRBD2. This CDR3 comprises 15 residues. Germline V lookup: CDR1 KGHSH, CDR2 LQKENI. J was trimmed by 0 bases and V by 1 base; bases with no gene match: 0.